One sample yielded the 9 T cell receptor beta chains listed below, sequenced in a study of T cell responses to AZD1222 COVID-19 vaccine. The repertoire was sequenced with immunoSEQ multiplex PCR; TCRdb's copy has only in-frame clones and lacks some. The sample lists fewer than 200,000 clones, around 94% seen once, with 10% in the top ten. The sequencing used peripheral blood, collected on day 0 of AZD1222 vaccination. All receptors come from an adult in good health.

The chain joins TRBV19 to TRBJ1-2; D remains unclear. This CDR3 is 11 amino acids long. Trimming stripped 3 bases from V and 4 bases from J, with 3 bases between. Germline values: CDR1 LNHDA, CDR2 SQIVND (reference sequence). The DNA of the CDR3 is TGTGCCAGTAGTATCGGCTATGGCTACACCTTC. Translating gives CASSIGYGYTF.

The CDR3, as DNA: TGTGCCAGCAGCTTAGTTCCGACAGGGACCCACACTGAAGCTTTCTTT. Amino acids: CASSLVPTGTHTEAFF. V gene TRBV11-2 combines with J gene TRBJ1-1; TRBD1 matches 7 bases. The CDR3 consists of 16 residues. V trimming: 1 base; J trimming: 3 bases; junction bases outside the gene matches: 8. Germline lookup yields CDR1 SGHAT and CDR2 FQNNGV.

This clone was counted a single time. The chain uses TRBV28 and TRBJ2-2; no clear D gene. Germline V lookup: CDR1 MDHEN, CDR2 SYDVKM. Between the trimmed V and J ends, which lost 5 bases and 9 bases, there was a span of 10 bases. This CDR3 has 12 amino acids. The CDR3 DNA reads as TGTGCCAGCAGTCTCACTGCGAGGGAGCTGTTTTTT. This translates into CASSLTARELFF.

The V gene is TRBV7-2, the J gene TRBJ1-5; possible D gene TRBD1, 6 bases. Per germline, CDR1 SGHTA and CDR2 FQGNSA. The CDR3 totals 14 residues. V gave up 3 bases and J gave up 4 bases, with 10 bases separating them. The CDR3 here is CASSLDSPNQPQHF. CDR3 nucleotide sequence: TGTGCCAGCAGCTTGGACAGCCCGAATCAGCCCCAGCATTTT. Combining the CDR3 with reference TRBV7-2 and TRBJ1-5 gives the whole variable domain GAGVSQSPSNKVTEKGKDVELRCDPISGHTALYWYRQSLGQGLEFLIYFQGNSAPDKSGLPSDRFSAERTGGSVSTLTIQRTQQEDSAVYLCASSLDSPNQPQHFGDGTRLSIL.

The gene calls are TRBV30 and TRBJ1-4; D may be TRBD1 (5 bases). The germline gives CDR1 GTSNPN, CDR2 SVGIG (reference sequence). The CDR3 is made up of 15 amino acids. Trimming stripped 0 bases from V and 8 bases from J, with 16 bases between. The CDR3 nucleotides read TGTGCCTGGAGTGTAATAGGAGCAAAGGGGGAAAAACTGTTTTTT. This translates into CAWSVIGAKGEKLFF.

J is TRBJ1-1 and V is TRBV2; D not certain. V was clipped by 6 bases and J by 2 bases, with 7 bases between them. The CDR3 covers 12 residues. CDR1 and CDR2 (germline): SNHLY, FYNNEI. In nucleotides, the CDR3 is TGTGCCAGCAGGGAGTTAAACACTGAAGCTTTCTTT. Translating it yields CASRELNTEAFF.

The chain has TRBV6-1 and TRBJ2-1; 9 bases map to TRBD1. V lost 4 bases and J lost 6; bases outside the gene matches: 10. Germline V CDR1 and CDR2: MNHNS, SASEGT. The CDR3 is made up of 16 amino acids. CDR3 in DNA: TGTGCCAGCAGTGCCCGGGACAGGGAGAGGGCCAATGAGCAGTTCTTC. Protein sequence: CASSARDRERANEQFF.

In its sample, this clone is medium-sized. The junction shows a germline mismatch at one end, possibly a read error. J is TRBJ2-1 and V is TRBV19; unclear D gene. CDR3 size: 13 residues. The germline CDR1 and CDR2 sequences are LNHDA and SQIVND (reference sequence). CDR3 nucleotides: TGTGCCAGTAGAAAGCCCTCCTCCAATGAGCAGTTCTTC. It encodes CASRKPSSNEQFF.

The rearrangement uses TRBV2 and TRBJ1-1; D may be TRBD1 (6 bases). Trimming pared 4 bases from V and 7 bases from J, leaving 13 bases between. Per the germline V gene, CDR1 is SNHLY and CDR2 is FYNNEI. The length of the CDR3 is 13 residues. CDR3 nucleotide sequence: TGTGCCAGCAGTGTGGACAGCAGGGTTGAAGCTTTCTTT. Translation: CASSVDSRVEAFF. Complete variable domain (other parts from reference TRBV2 and TRBJ1-1): EPEVTQTPSHQVTQMGQEVILRCVPISNHLYFYWYRQILGQKVEFLVSFYNNEISEKSEIFDDQFSVERPDGSNFTLKIRSTKLEDSAMYFCASSVDSRVEAFFGQGTRLTVV.